Listed here is a single T cell receptor (beta chain). These data originate in a study of blood T cells in healthy people across ages. The CDR3 extends over 13 amino acids. After removal of 8 bases from V and 1 base from J, the junction contained 3 bases not matched to a gene. Germline CDR1 and CDR2: ENHRY and SYGVKD. Then a second PCR, running roughly 7 to 11 cycles, was carried out with a sample-barcoded 5' primer and a J-beta primer mix. TCRdb used MiXCR to reprocess the 5' RACE reads, holding one entry per CDR3 protein. Here the sample spans roughly 1,000,000 distinct CDR3 sequences, under 30% being singletons. These records were also assigned to another study, of T cells of mothers and their children. This second report adds: Inherited differences only slightly affect thymic shaping of TCR recombination output. Mother-child pairs who were related displayed a slightly higher overlap than unrelated pairs, a difference that was non-significant.

The rearrangement joins TRBV10-3 to TRBJ1-1; TRBD1 matches at 8 bases. The sample consisted of blood. The TCR was taken from a girl aged 2-10 years in good health. Here the CDR3 reads CAIEGTGNTEAFF. The CDR3 DNA sequence: TGTGCCATCGAAGGGACAGGGAACACTGAAGCTTTCTTT.